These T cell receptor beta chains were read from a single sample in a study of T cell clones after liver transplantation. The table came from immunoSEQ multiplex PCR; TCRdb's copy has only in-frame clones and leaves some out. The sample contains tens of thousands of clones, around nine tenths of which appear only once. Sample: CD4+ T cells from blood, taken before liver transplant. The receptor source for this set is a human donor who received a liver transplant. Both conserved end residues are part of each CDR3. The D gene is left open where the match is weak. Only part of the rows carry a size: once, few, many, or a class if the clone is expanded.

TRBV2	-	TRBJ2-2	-	TGTGCCAGCTGGGGCGGAGAGGACACCGGGGAGCTGTTTTTT	CASWGGEDTGELFF
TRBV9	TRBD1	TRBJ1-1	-	TGTGCCAGCAGCGTAGGGGAACCGGGACAGGGGAACACTGAAGCTTTCTTT	CASSVGEPGQGNTEAFF
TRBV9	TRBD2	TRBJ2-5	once	TGTGCCAGCAGCGTCCAAGCGGGGGGACGGCAAGAGACCCAGTACTTC	CASSVQAGGRQETQYF
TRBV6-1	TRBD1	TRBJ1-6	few	TGTGCCAGCAGTGAGCAGGGGGCAAATTCACCCCTCCACTTT	CASSEQGANSPLHF
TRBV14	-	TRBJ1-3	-	TGTGCCAGCAGCCAAGGGGGGGCATCCGGAAACACCATATATTTT	CASSQGGASGNTIYF
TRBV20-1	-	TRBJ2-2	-	TGCAGTGGGGCGAGTCGGGGGGAGCTGTTTTTT	CSGASRGELFF
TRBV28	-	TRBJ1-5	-	TGTGCCACGTTTACCCCACGGGCAGATAGCAATCAGCCCCAGCATTTT	CATFTPRADSNQPQHF
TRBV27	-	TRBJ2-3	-	TGTGCCAGCAGTTCGCATAGCACAGATACGCAGTATTTT	CASSSHSTDTQYF
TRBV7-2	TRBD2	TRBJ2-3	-	TGTGCCAGCAGCCCCACCGGGACTAGCGACACAGATACGCAGTATTTT	CASSPTGTSDTDTQYF
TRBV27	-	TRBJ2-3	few	TGTGCCAGCAGCTGGACCGACTTATTAAGCACAGATACGCAGTATTTT	CASSWTDLLSTDTQYF
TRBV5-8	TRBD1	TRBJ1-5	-	TGTGCCAGCAGTATCGGACAGGGAGCGGGTCAGCCCCAGCATTTT	CASSIGQGAGQPQHF
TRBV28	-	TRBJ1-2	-	TGTGCCAGCAGTTCGCTACAGGATGGCTACACCTTC	CASSSLQDGYTF
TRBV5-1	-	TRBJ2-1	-	TGCGCCAGCTCTACCAGCCCCGTCAATGAGCAGTTCTTC	CASSTSPVNEQFF
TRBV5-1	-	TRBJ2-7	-	TGCGCCAGCAGCTCCCTAAGGGGTTTTGACGAGCAGTACTTC	CASSSLRGFDEQYF
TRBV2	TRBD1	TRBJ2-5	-	TGTGCCAGCAGTGATGGGGGACAGGGGGGAGAGACCCAGTACTTC	CASSDGGQGGETQYF
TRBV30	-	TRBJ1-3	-	TGTGCCTGGAGTGTAAGCTCTGGAAACACCATATATTTT	CAWSVSSGNTIYF
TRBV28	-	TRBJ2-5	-	TGTGCCAGCAGCATAAGAAAAGAGACCCAGTACTTC	CASSIRKETQYF
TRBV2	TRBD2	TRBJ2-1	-	TGTGCCAGCAGAGCCAGACTAGCGGGAAGGAATGAGCAGTTCTTC	CASRARLAGRNEQFF
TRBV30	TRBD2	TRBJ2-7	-	TGTGCCTGGAGTGCTTCCGTTCTAGCGGGCCACGGCGGGCCCTACGAGCAGTACTTC	CAWSASVLAGHGGPYEQYF
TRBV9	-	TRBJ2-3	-	TGTGCCAGCAGCGTAGGAGGTGGGTTCACAGATACGCAGTATTTT	CASSVGGGFTDTQYF
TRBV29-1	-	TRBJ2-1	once	TGCAGCGTTAAAAAGTCAGACGTTTATAGCTCCTACAATGAGCAGTTCTTC	CSVKKSDVYSSYNEQFF
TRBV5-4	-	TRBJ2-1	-	TGTGCCAGCAGTCGACCGGTGATGGGGGTCACAAGCGATGAGCAGTTCTTC	CASSRPVMGVTSDEQFF
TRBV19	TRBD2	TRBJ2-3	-	TGTGCCAGTGGTACTGGAGCGGGAGTGAGAGATACGCAGTATTTT	CASGTGAGVRDTQYF
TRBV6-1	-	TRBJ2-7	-	TGTGCCAGCAGTGAGTCAGGACGGGACTACGAGCAGTACTTC	CASSESGRDYEQYF
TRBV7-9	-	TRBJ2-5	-	TGTGCCAGCAGCTTAGTAGGGGGGACCCAGTACTTC	CASSLVGGTQYF
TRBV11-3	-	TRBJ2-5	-	TGTGCCAGCAGCCCCGGGGGTTGGCGGGAACAAGAGACCCAGTACTTC	CASSPGGWREQETQYF
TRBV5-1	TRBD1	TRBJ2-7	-	TGCGCCAGCAGCACTTCCGGGACAGGGCCTTTTGGGGAGCAGTACTTC	CASSTSGTGPFGEQYF
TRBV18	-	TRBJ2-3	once	TGTGCCAGCTCACAGGCCGGGGGCACAGATACGCAGTATTTT	CASSQAGGTDTQYF
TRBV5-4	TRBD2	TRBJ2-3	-	TGTGCCAGCAGCTTGGCCACTAGCGGGACAGATACGCAGTATTTT	CASSLATSGTDTQYF
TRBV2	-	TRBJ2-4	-	TGTGCCAGCAGTGAACCGAGGGGTGAGGCCAAAAACATTCAGTACTTC	CASSEPRGEAKNIQYF
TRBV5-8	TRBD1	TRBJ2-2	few	TGTGCCAGCAGCTTGATACAGGGGAGCACCGGGGAGCTGTTTTTT	CASSLIQGSTGELFF
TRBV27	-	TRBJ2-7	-	TGTGCCAGCAGTTTATTCCCGGGCTACGAGCAGTACTTC	CASSLFPGYEQYF
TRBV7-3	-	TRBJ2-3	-	TGTGCCAGCAGCCAGGGGGAGGGAACGCAGTATTTT	CASSQGEGTQYF
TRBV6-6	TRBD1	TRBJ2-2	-	TGTGCCAGCAATTCGGACAGGGGCGCGAACACCGGGGAGCTGTTTTTT	CASNSDRGANTGELFF
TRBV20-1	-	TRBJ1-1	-	TGCAGTGCCACCCCGCAGGCGGTGGCTTTCTTT	CSATPQAVAFF
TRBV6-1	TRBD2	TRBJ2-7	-	TGTGCCAGCAGTGCACTAGCGGGAGAAGGCGAGCAGTACTTC	CASSALAGEGEQYF
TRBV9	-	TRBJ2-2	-	TGTGCCAGCAGCGTAGGTCCAGGGACGTCCGGGGAGCTGTTTTTT	CASSVGPGTSGELFF
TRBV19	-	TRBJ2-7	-	TGTGCCAGTAGTGTTACGGAGGGACGCTCCTACGAGCAGTACTTC	CASSVTEGRSYEQYF
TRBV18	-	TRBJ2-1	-	TGTGCCAGCTCACCGCAAACTTACAATGAGCAGTTCTTC	CASSPQTYNEQFF
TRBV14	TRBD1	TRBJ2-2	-	TGTGCCAGCAGCCGGGACAGGGGCCTTATTATCGGGGAGCTGTTTTTT	CASSRDRGLIIGELFF
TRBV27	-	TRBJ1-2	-	TGTGCCAGCAGCCTACAGGCCACGGGTGGCTACACCTTC	CASSLQATGGYTF
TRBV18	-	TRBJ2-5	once	TGTGCCAGCTCGCCCGACAACGGGGCGGTTTATGAGACCCAGTACTTC	CASSPDNGAVYETQYF
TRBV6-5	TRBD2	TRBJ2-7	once	TGTGCCAGCAGTTACTCGAATGGGGGGGTCTACGAGCAGTACTTC	CASSYSNGGVYEQYF
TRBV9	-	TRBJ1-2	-	TGTGCCAGCAGCGTAGCTACGGGCAGGAACTATGGCTACACCTTC	CASSVATGRNYGYTF
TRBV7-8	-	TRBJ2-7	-	TGTGCCAGCAGCTTAGCAGGTTTAGACGAGCAGTACTTC	CASSLAGLDEQYF
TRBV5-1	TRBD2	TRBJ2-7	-	TGCGCCAGTAGCACGGGACTAGCGGGAGAGACTGGCGAGCAGTACTTC	CASSTGLAGETGEQYF
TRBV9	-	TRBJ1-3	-	TGTGCCAGCAGCGTAGAGGACAATTCTGGAAACACCATATATTTT	CASSVEDNSGNTIYF
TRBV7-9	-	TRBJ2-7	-	TGTGCCAGCAGCTTTAGGGCGACAGGTTACGAGCAGTACTTC	CASSFRATGYEQYF
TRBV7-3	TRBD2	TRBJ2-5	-	TGTGCCAGCAGCTTAGGGATTGCGGGAGGACTCGAAGAGACCCAGTACTTC	CASSLGIAGGLEETQYF
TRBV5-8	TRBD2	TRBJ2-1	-	TGTGCCAGCAGCTGGGGGACTAGCGGGAGGGCCAGTGAGCAGTTCTTC	CASSWGTSGRASEQFF
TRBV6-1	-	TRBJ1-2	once	TGTGCCGGGGGATTTGAGGTTGGCTACACCTTC	CAGGFEVGYTF
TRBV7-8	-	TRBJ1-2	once	TGTGCCAGCAGCCCCCGTGTACCGGGCGGGGGCTACACCTTC	CASSPRVPGGGYTF
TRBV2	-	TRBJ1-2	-	TGTGCCAGCAAAAACGGATTATATGGCTACACCTTC	CASKNGLYGYTF